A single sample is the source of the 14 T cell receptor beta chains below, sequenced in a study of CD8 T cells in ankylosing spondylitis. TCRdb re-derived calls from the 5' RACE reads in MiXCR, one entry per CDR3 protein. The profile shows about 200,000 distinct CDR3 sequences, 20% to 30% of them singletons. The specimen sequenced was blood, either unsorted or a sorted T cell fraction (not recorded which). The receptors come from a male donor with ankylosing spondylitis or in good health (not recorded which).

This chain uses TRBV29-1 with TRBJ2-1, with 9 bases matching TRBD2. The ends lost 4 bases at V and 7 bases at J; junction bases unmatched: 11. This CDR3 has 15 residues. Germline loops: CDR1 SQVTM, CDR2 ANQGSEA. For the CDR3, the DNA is TGCAGCGTTGGGGGGATAGCGGGAGCCCCTAATGAGCAGTTCTTC. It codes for CSVGGIAGAPNEQFF.

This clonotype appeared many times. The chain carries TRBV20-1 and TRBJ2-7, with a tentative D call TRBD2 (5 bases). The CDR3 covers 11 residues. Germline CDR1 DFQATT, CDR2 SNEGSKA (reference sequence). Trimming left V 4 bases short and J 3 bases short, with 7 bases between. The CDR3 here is CSANGNYEQYF. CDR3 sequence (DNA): TGCAGTGCTAACGGGAACTACGAGCAGTACTTC.

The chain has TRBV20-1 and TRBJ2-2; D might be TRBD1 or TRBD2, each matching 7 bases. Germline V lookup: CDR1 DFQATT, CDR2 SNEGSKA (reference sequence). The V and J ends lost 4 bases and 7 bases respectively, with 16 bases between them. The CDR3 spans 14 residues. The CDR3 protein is CSATPQGGVGELFF. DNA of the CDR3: TGCAGTGCTACTCCTCAGGGGGGGGTCGGGGAGCTGTTTTTT.

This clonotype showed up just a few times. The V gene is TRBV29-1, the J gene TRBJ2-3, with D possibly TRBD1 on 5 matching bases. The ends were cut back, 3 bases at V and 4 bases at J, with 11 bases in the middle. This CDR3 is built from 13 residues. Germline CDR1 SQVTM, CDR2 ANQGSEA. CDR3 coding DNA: TGCAGCGTTGATCAGGGTGGCGCAGATACGCAGTATTTT. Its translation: CSVDQGGADTQYF.

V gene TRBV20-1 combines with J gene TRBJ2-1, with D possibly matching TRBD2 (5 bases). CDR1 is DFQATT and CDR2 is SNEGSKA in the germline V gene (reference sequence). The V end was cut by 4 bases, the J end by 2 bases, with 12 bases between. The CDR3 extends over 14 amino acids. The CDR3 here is CSANLWRAYNEQFF. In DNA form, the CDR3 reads TGCAGTGCTAACCTTTGGCGGGCCTACAATGAGCAGTTCTTC.

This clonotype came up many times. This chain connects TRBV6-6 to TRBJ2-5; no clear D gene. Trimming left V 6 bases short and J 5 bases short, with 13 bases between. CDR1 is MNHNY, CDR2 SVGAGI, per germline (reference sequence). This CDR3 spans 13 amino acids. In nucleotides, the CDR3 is TGTGCCAGCAGAATGGACGTAGGGGAGACCCAGTACTTC. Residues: CASRMDVGETQYF.

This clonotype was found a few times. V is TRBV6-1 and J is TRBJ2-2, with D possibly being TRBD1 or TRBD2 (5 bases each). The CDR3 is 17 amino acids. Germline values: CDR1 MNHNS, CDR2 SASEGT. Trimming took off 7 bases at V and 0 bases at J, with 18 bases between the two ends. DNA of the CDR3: TGTGCCAGCACGGGCAGGCAGGGAGCCGCGAACACCGGGGAGCTGTTTTTT. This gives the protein CASTGRQGAANTGELFF.

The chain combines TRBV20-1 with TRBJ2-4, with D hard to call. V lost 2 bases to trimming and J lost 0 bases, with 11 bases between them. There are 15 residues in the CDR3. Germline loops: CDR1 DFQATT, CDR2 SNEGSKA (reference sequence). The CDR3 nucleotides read TGCAGTGCTAGAAGCCCTGAGATAGCCAAAAACATTCAGTACTTC. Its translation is CSARSPEIAKNIQYF.

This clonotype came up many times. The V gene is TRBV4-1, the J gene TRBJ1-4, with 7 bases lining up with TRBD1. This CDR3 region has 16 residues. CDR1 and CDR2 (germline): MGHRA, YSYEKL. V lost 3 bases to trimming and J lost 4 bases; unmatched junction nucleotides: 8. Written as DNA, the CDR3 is TGCGCCAGCAGCCACAACCTCGGGACAGTTAATGAAAAACTGTTTTTT. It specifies CASSHNLGTVNEKLFF.

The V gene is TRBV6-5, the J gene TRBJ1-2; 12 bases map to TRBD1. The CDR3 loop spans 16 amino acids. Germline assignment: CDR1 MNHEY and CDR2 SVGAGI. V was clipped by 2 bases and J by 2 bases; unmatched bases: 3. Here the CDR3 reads CASSYDGTGGNYGYTF. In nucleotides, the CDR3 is TGTGCCAGCAGTTACGACGGGACAGGGGGCAACTATGGCTACACCTTC.

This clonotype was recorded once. CDR3 DNA: TGTGCCAGCAGTTACCGTAGTAGCGGGATCAGCTACGAGCAGTACTTC. It specifies CASSYRSSGISYEQYF. The V and J genes are TRBV6-5 and TRBJ2-7; 8 bases match TRBD2. Germline CDR1 MNHEY, CDR2 SVGAGI. The CDR3 runs 16 residues. After removal of 2 bases from V and 3 bases from J, the junction contained 9 bases not matched to a gene.

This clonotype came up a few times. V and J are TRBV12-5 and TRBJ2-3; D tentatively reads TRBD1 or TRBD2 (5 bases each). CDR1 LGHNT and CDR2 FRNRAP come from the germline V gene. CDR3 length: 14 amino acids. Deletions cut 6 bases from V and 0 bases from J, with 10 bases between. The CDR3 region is CASGVGDSTDTQYF. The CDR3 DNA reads TGTGCTAGTGGGGTGGGGGATAGCACAGATACGCAGTATTTT.

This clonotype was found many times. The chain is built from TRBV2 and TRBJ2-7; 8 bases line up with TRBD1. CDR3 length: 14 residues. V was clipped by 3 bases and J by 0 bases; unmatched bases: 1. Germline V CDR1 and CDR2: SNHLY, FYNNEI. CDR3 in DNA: TGTGCCAGCAGTGACGACAGGGGCTCCTACGAGCAGTACTTC. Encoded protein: CASSDDRGSYEQYF.

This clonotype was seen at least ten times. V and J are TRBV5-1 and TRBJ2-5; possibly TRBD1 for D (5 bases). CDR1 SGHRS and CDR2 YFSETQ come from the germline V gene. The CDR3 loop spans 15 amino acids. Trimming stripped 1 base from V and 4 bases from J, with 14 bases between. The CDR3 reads CASSLISGKGETQYF. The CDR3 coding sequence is TGCGCCAGCAGCTTGATATCAGGGAAGGGAGAGACCCAGTACTTC.